The entry that follows covers one TCR beta chain sequence. Its target is unknown. One end of the junction is discordant with germline, which a read error may explain. This entry comes from a study of shared clonotypes between healthy human individuals. Study-wide background: CD4 naive and memory got three plates each, CD8 naive two, CD8 memory one. Broader study findings: Investigators collected only blood, and repertoires in tissues likely differ.

Germline V gene sequence: CDR1 ENHRY, CDR2 SYGVKD. There are 15 residues in the CDR3. Once extracted for a subset, genomic DNA was divided evenly among several immunoSEQ plates. Each sorted subset replicate got 200 ng genomic DNA, 30,000 or so genomes. Produced via immunoSEQ multiplex PCR; TCRdb's table is partial and in-frame only. Of approximately 2.4 million clones listed, approximately 94% are singletons. J is TRBJ2-5 and V is TRBV10-3; 12 bases map to TRBD1. The sequence derives from a young man in good health. Sequencing used naive CD4+ T cells sorted from blood. Documented subset: CD45RA+ positively selected. This CDR3 reads CAIGDRDRGPETQYF. DNA for the CDR3: TGTGCCATCGGTGACCGGGACAGGGGGCCGGAGACCCAGTACTTC.